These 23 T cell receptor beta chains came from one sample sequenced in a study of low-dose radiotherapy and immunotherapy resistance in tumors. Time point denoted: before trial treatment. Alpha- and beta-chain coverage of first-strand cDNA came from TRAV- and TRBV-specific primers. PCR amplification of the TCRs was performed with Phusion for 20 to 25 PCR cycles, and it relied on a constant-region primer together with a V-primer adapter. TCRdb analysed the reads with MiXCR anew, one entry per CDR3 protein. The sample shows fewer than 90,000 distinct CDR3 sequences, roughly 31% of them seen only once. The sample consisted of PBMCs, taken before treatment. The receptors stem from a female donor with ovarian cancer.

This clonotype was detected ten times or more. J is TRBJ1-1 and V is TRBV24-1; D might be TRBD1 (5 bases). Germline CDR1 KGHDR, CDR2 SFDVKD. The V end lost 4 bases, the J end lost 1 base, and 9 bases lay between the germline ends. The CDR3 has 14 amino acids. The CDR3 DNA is TGTGCCACCAGTGAGGGGACTTCGAACACTGAAGCTTTCTTT. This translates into CATSEGTSNTEAFF.

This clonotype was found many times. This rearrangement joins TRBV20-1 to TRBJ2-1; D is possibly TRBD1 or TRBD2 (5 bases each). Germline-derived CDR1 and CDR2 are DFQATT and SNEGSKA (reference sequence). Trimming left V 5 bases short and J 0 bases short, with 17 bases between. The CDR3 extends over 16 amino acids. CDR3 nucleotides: TGCAGTGCTGCGTTTTCGGGACGAGTCTCCTACAATGAGCAGTTCTTC. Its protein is CSAAFSGRVSYNEQFF.

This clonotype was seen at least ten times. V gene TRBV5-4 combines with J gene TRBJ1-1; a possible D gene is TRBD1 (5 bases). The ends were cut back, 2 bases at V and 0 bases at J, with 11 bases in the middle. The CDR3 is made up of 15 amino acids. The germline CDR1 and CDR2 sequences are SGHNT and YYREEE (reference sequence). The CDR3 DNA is TGTGCCAGCAGCTTTAGGGGACCGATGAACACTGAAGCTTTCTTT. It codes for CASSFRGPMNTEAFF. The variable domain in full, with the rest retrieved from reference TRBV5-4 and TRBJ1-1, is ETGVTQSPTHLIKTRGQQVTLRCSSQSGHNTVSWYQQALGQGPQFIFQYYREEENGRGNFPPRFSGLQFPNYSSELNVNALELDDSALYLCASSFRGPMNTEAFFGQGTRLTVV.

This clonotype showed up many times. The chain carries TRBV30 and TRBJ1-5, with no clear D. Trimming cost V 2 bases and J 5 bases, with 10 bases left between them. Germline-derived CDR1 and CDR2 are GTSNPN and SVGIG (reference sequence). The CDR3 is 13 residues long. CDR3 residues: CAWSFGVDQPQHF. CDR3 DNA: TGTGCCTGGAGTTTCGGGGTGGATCAGCCCCAGCATTTT. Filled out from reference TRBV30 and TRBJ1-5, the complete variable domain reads SQTIHQWPATLVQPVGSPLSLECTVEGTSNPNLYWYRQAAGRGLQLLFYSVGIGQISSEVPQNLSASRPQDRQFILSSKKLLLSDSGFYLCAWSFGVDQPQHFGDGTRLSIL.

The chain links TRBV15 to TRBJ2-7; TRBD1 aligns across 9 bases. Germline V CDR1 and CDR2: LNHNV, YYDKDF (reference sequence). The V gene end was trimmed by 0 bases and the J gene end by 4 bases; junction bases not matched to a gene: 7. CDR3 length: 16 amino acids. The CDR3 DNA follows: TGTGCCACCAGCAGAGACGGCGGGACAGGGCCGTACGAGCAGTACTTC. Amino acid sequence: CATSRDGGTGPYEQYF.

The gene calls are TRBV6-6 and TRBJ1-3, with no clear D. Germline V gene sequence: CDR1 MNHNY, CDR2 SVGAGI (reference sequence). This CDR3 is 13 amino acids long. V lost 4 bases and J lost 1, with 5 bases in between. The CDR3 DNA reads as TGTGCCAGCAGTTTTGGTTCTGGAAACACCATATATTTT. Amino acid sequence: CASSFGSGNTIYF.

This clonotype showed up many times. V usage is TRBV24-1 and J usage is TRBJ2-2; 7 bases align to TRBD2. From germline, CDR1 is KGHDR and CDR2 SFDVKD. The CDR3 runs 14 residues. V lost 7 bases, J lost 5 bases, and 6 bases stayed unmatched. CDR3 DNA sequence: TGTGCCACCAGCCGGAGGGGAGGGACCGGGGAGCTGTTTTTT. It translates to CATSRRGGTGELFF.

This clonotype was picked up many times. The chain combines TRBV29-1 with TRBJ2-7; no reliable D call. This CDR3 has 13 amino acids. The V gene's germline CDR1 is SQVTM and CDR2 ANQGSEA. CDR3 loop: CTKPPPASYEQYF. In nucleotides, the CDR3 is TGCACCAAACCGCCGCCCGCCTCCTACGAGCAGTACTTC.

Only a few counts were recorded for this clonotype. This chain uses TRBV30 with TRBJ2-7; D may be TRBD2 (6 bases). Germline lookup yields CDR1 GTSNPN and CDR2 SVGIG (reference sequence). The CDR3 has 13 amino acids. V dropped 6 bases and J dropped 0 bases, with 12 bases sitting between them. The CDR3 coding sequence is TGTGCCTGCGGAGGGAGCAGCTCCTACGAGCAGTACTTC. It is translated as CACGGSSSYEQYF. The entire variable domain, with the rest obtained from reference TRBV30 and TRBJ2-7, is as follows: SQTIHQWPATLVQPVGSPLSLECTVEGTSNPNLYWYRQAAGRGLQLLFYSVGIGQISSEVPQNLSASRPQDRQFILSSKKLLLSDSGFYLCACGGSSSYEQYFGPGTRLTVT.

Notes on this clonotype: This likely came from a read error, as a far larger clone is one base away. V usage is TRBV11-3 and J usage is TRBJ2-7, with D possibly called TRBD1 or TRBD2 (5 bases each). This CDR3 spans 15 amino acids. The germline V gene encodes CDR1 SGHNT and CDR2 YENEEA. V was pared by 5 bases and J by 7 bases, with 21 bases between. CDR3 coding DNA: TGTGCCAGCAGCCCCGTGTCGGGGCCCTACAATGAGCAGTACTTC. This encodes CASSPVSGPYNEQYF.

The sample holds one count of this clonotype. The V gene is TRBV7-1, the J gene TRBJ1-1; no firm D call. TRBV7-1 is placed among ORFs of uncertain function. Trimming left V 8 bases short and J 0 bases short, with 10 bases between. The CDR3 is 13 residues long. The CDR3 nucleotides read TGTGCCAGCGGGTCTGGTGTGAACACTGAAGCTTTCTTT. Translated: CASGSGVNTEAFF.

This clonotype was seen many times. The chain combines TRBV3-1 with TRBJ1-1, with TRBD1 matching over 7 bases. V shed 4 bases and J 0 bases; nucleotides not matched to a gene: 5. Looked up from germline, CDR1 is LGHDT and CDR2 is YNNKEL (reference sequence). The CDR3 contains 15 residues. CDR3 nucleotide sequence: TGTGCCAGCAGCCGGAGGACAGGCTTGAACACTGAAGCTTTCTTT. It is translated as CASSRRTGLNTEAFF.

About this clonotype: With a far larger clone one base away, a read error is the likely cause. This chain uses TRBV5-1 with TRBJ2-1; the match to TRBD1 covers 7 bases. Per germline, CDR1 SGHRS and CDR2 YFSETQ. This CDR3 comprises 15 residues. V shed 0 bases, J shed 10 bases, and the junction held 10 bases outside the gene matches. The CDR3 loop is CASSLEGGGYYEQFF. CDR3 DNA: TGCGCCAGCAGCTTGGAAGGGGGCGGCTACTACGAGCAGTTCTTC.

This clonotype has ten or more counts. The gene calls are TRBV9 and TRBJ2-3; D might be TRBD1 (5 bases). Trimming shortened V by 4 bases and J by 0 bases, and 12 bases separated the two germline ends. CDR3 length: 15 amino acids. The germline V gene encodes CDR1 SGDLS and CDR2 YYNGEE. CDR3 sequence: CASSSKWGSTDTQYF. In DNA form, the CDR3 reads TGTGCCAGCAGCTCAAAGTGGGGCAGCACAGATACGCAGTATTTT. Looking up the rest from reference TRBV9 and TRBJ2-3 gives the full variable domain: DSGVTQTPKHLITATGQRVTLRCSPRSGDLSVYWYQQSLDQGLQFLIQYYNGEERAKGNILERFSAQQFPDLHSELNLSSLELGDSALYFCASSSKWGSTDTQYFGPGTRLTVL.

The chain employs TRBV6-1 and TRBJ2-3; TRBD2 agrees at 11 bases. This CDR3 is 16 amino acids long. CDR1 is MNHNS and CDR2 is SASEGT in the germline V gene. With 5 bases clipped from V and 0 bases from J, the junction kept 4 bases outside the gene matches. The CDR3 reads CASSQTSGASTDTQYF. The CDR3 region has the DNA TGTGCCAGCAGTCAGACTAGCGGGGCTAGCACAGATACGCAGTATTTT.

Written as DNA, the CDR3 is TGCAGTGCTACCGAGGGGGTCTATGGCTACACCTTC. Its translation is CSATEGVYGYTF. The rearrangement joins TRBV20-1 to TRBJ1-2; tentatively, D is TRBD1 (6 bases). This CDR3 comprises 12 residues. Germline CDR1 is DFQATT and CDR2 is SNEGSKA (reference sequence). The V end lost 4 bases, the J end lost 4 bases, and 10 bases lay between the germline ends.

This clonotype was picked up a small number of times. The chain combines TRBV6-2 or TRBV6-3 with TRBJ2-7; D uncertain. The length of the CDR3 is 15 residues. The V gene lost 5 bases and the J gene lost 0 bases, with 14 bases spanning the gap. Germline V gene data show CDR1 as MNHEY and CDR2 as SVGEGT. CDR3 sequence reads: CASSIIMGSSYEQYF. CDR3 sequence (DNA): TGTGCCAGCAGTATAATAATGGGGTCCTCCTACGAGCAGTACTTC.

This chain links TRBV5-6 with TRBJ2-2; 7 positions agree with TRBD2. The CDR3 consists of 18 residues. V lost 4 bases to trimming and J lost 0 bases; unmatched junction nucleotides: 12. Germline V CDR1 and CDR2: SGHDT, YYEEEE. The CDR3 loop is CASSQRRSGTANTGELFF. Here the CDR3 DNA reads TGTGCCAGCAGCCAACGGAGGAGCGGGACCGCGAACACCGGGGAGCTGTTTTTT.

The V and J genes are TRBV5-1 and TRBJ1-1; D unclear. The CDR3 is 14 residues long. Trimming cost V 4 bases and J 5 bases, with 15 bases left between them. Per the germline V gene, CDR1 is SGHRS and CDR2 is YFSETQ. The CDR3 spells CASSMIALRTEAFF. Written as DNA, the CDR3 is TGCGCCAGCAGCATGATCGCCCTTCGGACTGAAGCTTTCTTT.

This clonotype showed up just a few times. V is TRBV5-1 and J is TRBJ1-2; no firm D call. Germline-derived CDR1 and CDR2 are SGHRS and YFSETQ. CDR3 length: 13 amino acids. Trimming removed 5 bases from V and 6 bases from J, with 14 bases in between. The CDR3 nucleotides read TGCGCCAGCAGTATTCGGACGGGCGATGGCTACACCTTC. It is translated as CASSIRTGDGYTF.

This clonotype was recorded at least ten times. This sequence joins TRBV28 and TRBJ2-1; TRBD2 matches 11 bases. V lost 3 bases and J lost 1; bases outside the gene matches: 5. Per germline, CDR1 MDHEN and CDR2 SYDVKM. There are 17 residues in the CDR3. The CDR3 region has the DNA TGTGCCAGCAGTTTCCCCCCTAGCGGGGGGTCCTACAATGAGCAGTTCTTC. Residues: CASSFPPSGGSYNEQFF. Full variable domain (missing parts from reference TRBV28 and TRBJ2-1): DVKVTQSSRYLVKRTGEKVFLECVQDMDHENMFWYRQDPGLGLRLIYFSYDVKMKEKGDIPEGYSVSREKKERFSLILESASTNQTSMYLCASSFPPSGGSYNEQFFGPGTRLTVL.

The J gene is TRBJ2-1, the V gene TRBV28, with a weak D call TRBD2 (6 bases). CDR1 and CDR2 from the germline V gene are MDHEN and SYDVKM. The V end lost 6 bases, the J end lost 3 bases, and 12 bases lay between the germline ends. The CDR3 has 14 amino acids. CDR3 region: CASSPVSGYNEQFF. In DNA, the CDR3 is TGTGCCAGCAGCCCCGTTAGCGGCTACAATGAGCAGTTCTTC.

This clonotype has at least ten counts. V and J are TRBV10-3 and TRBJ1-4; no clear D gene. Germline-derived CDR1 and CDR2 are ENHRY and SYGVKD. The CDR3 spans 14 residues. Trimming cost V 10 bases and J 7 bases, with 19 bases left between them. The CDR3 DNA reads TGTGCCACCTACGAGGGCGGTAAGAGTGAAAAACTGTTTTTT. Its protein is CATYEGGKSEKLFF.